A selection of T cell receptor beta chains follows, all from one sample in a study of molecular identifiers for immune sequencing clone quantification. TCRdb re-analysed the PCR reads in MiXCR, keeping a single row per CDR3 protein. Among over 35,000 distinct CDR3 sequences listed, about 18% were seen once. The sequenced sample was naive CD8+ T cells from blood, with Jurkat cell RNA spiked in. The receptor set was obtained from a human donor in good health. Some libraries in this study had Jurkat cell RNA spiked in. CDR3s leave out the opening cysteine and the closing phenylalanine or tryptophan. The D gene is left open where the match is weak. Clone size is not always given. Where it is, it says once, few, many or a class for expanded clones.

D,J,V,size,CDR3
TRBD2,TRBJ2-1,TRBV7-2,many,ASSLPLRGLAGVSYNEQF
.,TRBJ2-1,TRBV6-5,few,ASSYSLASYNEQF
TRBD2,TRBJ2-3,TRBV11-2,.,ASSYKAGGTDTQY
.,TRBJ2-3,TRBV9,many,ASSVEPSGPTDTQY
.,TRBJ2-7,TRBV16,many,ASSPWGQGPYEQY
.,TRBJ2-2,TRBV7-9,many,ASSTWRYGELF
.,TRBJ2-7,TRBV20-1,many,SARDPLGEASYEQY
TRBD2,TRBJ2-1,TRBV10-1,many,ASSQSLLAAYNEQF
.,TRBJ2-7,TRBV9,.,ASSASQGYEQY
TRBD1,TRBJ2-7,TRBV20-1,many,SASGQGTFRYEQY
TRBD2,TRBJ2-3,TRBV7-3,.,ASSSPAVAGVTDTQY
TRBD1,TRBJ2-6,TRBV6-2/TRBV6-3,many,ASSSSGGYLPGANVLT
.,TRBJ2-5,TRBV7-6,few,ASSLAFLMGLPSKETQY
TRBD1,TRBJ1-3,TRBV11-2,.,ASSLTGRGGNTIY
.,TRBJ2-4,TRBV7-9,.,ASSPPIAKNIQY
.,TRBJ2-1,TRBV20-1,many,SARRAGSSYNEQF
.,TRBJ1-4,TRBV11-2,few,ASRPGVGVPNEKLF
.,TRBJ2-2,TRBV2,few,ASITFNTGELF
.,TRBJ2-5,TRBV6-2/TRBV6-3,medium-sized,ASSYQAEQETQY
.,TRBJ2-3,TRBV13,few,ASRGGTTDTQY